The 27 T cell receptor beta chains below all came from one sample that was sequenced in a study of OX40 agonist ivuxolimab in advanced cancers. Only in-frame clones appear in the TCRdb table, and some are missing; sequencing was by immunoSEQ multiplex PCR. The sample has roughly 63,000 clones, 89% seen once. Source: CD4+ or CD8+ T cells sorted from blood, taken in a trial of the OX40 agonist ivuxolimab. These receptors were collected from an adult with an advanced solid tumor such as melanoma, head and neck, liver or kidney cancer.

The chain recombines TRBV10-2 with TRBJ2-2, with a possible D match to TRBD2 (6 bases). Trimming took 1 base from V and 0 from J, leaving 6 bases between them. The CDR3 has 15 amino acids. In germline, CDR1 is WSHSY, CDR2 SAAADI. CDR3 protein: CASSELAANTGELFF. CDR3 bases: TGCGCCAGCAGTGAGTTAGCGGCGAACACCGGGGAGCTGTTTTTT.

CDR3 coding DNA: TGTGCCAGCACCGATATGGCAGGCTCCAATCAGCCCCAGCATTTT. Its protein product is CASTDMAGSNQPQHF. The chain employs TRBV27 and TRBJ1-5; D is undetermined. The germline V and J ends were trimmed by 7 bases and 3 bases, with 16 bases remaining between them. The germline V gene encodes CDR1 MNHEY and CDR2 SMNVEV (reference sequence). This CDR3 spans 15 amino acids.

The chain recombines TRBV6-5 with TRBJ2-5; 9 bases match TRBD1. Trimming took 9 bases from V and 3 from J; bases not matched to a gene: 2. From germline, CDR1 is MNHEY and CDR2 SVGAGI. The length of the CDR3 is 12 residues. The CDR3 sequence: CASTGGEETQYF. CDR3 sequence (DNA): TGTGCCAGTACAGGGGGCGAAGAGACCCAGTACTTC.

The chain recombines TRBV13 with TRBJ1-2; 10 bases align to TRBD1. The CDR3 spans 15 residues. V shed 0 bases, J shed 7 bases, and the junction held 5 bases outside the gene matches. Looked up from germline, CDR1 is PRHDT and CDR2 is FYEKMQ (reference sequence). CDR3 nucleotide sequence: TGTGCCAGCAGCTTAGGCCAGACAGGGGGCGGTGGCTACACCTTC. This sequence encodes CASSLGQTGGGGYTF. Together with reference TRBV13 and TRBJ1-2, the CDR3 gives the full variable domain: AAGVIQSPRHLIKEKRETATLKCYPIPRHDTVYWYQQGPGQDPQFLISFYEKMQSDKGSIPDRFSAQQFSDYHSELNMSSLELGDSALYFCASSLGQTGGGGYTFGSGTRLTVV.

The chain couples TRBV13 to TRBJ1-4, with 7 bases that match TRBD1. The length of the CDR3 is 14 residues. The V gene end was trimmed by 5 bases and the J gene end by 3 bases; junction bases not matched to a gene: 3. Germline V lookup: CDR1 PRHDT, CDR2 FYEKMQ (reference sequence). In DNA form, the CDR3 reads TGTGCCAGCAGCCCAGGGGGACCTAATGAAAAACTGTTTTTT. Translation gives CASSPGGPNEKLFF.

This clone occurred a few times. The chain recombines TRBV7-9 with TRBJ2-2; no clear D. The CDR3 loop spans 15 amino acids. CDR1 and CDR2 from the germline V gene are SEHNR and FQNEAQ (reference sequence). V lost 4 bases and J lost 0, with 9 bases in between. The CDR3 region is CASSSYTANTGELFF. Here the CDR3 DNA reads TGTGCCAGCAGCTCCTACACGGCGAACACCGGGGAGCTGTTTTTT.

The chain carries TRBV4-2 and TRBJ2-3, with D tentatively TRBD1 (5 bases). V lost 0 bases and J 4 bases, leaving 17 bases between the germline ends. The CDR3 totals 17 residues. CDR1 is LGHNA, CDR2 YNFKEQ, per germline. The CDR3 DNA is TGTGCCAGCAGCCAAGATGTCGACAGCAATTTGGCAGATACGCAGTATTTT. This translates into CASSQDVDSNLADTQYF.

The V and J genes are TRBV27 and TRBJ2-7; possibly TRBD2 for D (5 bases). CDR3 length: 13 amino acids. V was pared by 5 bases and J by 6 bases, with 14 bases between. Germline V CDR1 and CDR2: MNHEY, SMNVEV (reference sequence). CDR3 protein: CASSGGPGSEQYF. CDR3 sequence (DNA): TGTGCCAGCAGTGGAGGACCGGGGAGCGAGCAGTACTTC.

The chain recombines TRBV2 with TRBJ1-2; D call uncertain. V was clipped by 4 bases and J by 0 bases, with 12 bases between them. The germline V gene has CDR1 SNHLY and CDR2 FYNNEI. This CDR3 region has 15 residues. The CDR3 nucleotides read TGTGCCAGCAGTGCGCATGGCGAGTCTAACTATGGCTACACCTTC. Translating it yields CASSAHGESNYGYTF.

The chain carries TRBV7-2 and TRBJ2-6; D is uncertain. Germline loops: CDR1 SGHTA, CDR2 FQGNSA. The CDR3 is 16 residues long. V gave up 5 bases and J gave up 1 base, with 12 bases separating them. DNA for the CDR3: TGTGCCAGCAGCCTGGTTTTTGGGTCTGGGGCCAACGTCCTGACTTTC. This gives the protein CASSLVFGSGANVLTF.

The chain has TRBV19 and TRBJ1-5; D is ambiguous. V was clipped by 3 bases and J by 3 bases, with 15 bases between them. CDR1 and CDR2 (germline): LNHDA, SQIVND (reference sequence). The CDR3 is 16 amino acids. CDR3 in amino acids: CASSITPLFPNQPQHF. CDR3 DNA sequence: TGTGCCAGTAGTATTACACCTCTTTTCCCCAATCAGCCCCAGCATTTT.

The chain is built from TRBV19 and TRBJ1-1; D gene uncertain. Trimming took 0 bases from V and 5 from J, leaving 13 bases between them. The length of the CDR3 is 15 residues. Germline V gene sequence: CDR1 LNHDA, CDR2 SQIVND (reference sequence). The CDR3 is CASSIDEEGWTEAFF. CDR3 in DNA: TGTGCCAGTAGTATAGATGAGGAAGGGTGGACTGAAGCTTTCTTT.

V and J are TRBV27 and TRBJ1-1, with 7 nucleotides matching TRBD1. The length of the CDR3 is 13 residues. Germline CDR1 reads MNHEY; CDR2 reads SMNVEV (reference sequence). The V gene end was trimmed by 5 bases and the J gene end by 7 bases; junction bases not matched to a gene: 7. CDR3 DNA: TGTGCCAGCAGTACCTGGACAGGCAATGAAGCTTTCTTT. Translated, it gives CASSTWTGNEAFF.

For the CDR3, the DNA is TGTGCCAGCAGCGTAGAGTGGACTAGCGGGACCGGGGAGCTGTTTTTT. The encoded protein is CASSVEWTSGTGELFF. This chain uses TRBV9 with TRBJ2-2; 11 nucleotides match TRBD2. With 0 bases clipped from V and 5 bases from J, the junction kept 3 bases outside the gene matches. In germline, CDR1 is SGDLS, CDR2 YYNGEE. This CDR3 is built from 16 residues.

The chain joins TRBV28 to TRBJ1-1, with D perhaps matching TRBD1 (6 bases). Germline V gene lookup returns CDR1 MDHEN and CDR2 SYDVKM. This CDR3 region has 16 residues. V lost 2 bases and J 3 bases, leaving 16 bases between the germline ends. The CDR3 region has the DNA TGTGCCAGCAGTTTAGATCTGGAATCAGGGGACACTGAAGCTTTCTTT. The encoded protein is CASSLDLESGDTEAFF.

The genes are TRBV10-2 and TRBJ2-1, with D perhaps being TRBD1 or TRBD2 (5 bases each). CDR1 and CDR2 from the germline V gene are WSHSY and SAAADI. This CDR3 contains 16 residues. Trimming stripped 0 bases from V and 2 bases from J, with 11 bases between. In DNA, the CDR3 is TGCGCCAGCAGTGAGTCGGGGTGGGACGCCTACAATGAGCAGTTCTTC. Encoded protein: CASSESGWDAYNEQFF.

J is TRBJ2-2 and V is TRBV14, with 8 positions matching TRBD2. V shed 5 bases, J shed 4 bases, and the junction held 9 bases outside the gene matches. The CDR3 is made up of 16 amino acids. Germline V gives CDR1 SGHDN, CDR2 FVKESK. The CDR3 DNA follows: TGTGCCAGCAGCGAACCTTCCGGGGGGGGCACCGGGGAGCTGTTTTTT. This translates into CASSEPSGGGTGELFF.

This rearrangement joins TRBV7-9 to TRBJ2-7; TRBD1 matches 7 bases. V shed 2 bases and J 2 bases; nucleotides not matched to a gene: 18. Germline V gives CDR1 SEHNR, CDR2 FQNEAQ (reference sequence). The CDR3 is 19 amino acids. CDR3 sequence: CASSLLSSEPGQNPYEQYF. CDR3 bases: TGTGCCAGCAGCTTATTGTCATCGGAACCGGGACAGAACCCCTACGAGCAGTACTTC.

This chain links TRBV2 with TRBJ2-7; no reliable D call. V gave up 7 bases and J gave up 6 bases, with 16 bases separating them. The CDR3 extends over 13 amino acids. CDR1 SNHLY and CDR2 FYNNEI come from the germline V gene. CDR3 bases: TGTGCCAGCATCGCGGCATCATCCACCGAGCAGTACTTC. Protein product: CASIAASSTEQYF.

The chain joins TRBV27 to TRBJ1-1; maybe TRBD1 (5 bases). Looked up from germline, CDR1 is MNHEY and CDR2 is SMNVEV (reference sequence). This CDR3 region has 12 residues. Trimming left V 6 bases short and J 6 bases short, with 11 bases between. CDR3 DNA sequence: TGTGCCAGCAGGACCACAGGAGCTGAAGCTTTCTTT. Translated: CASRTTGAEAFF.

This clone was detected only a few times. The chain is built from TRBV5-6 and TRBJ2-7, with D maybe TRBD1 (6 bases). The germline V gene encodes CDR1 SGHDT and CDR2 YYEEEE. This CDR3 region has 14 residues. The ends were cut back, 3 bases at V and 0 bases at J, with 10 bases in the middle. CDR3 coding DNA: TGTGCCAGCAGCTATGGGACACCCTCCTACGAGCAGTACTTC. It translates to CASSYGTPSYEQYF.

The chain has TRBV5-1 and TRBJ2-7; D call uncertain. With 0 bases removed from V and 6 bases from J, the gap between germline ends came to 10 bases. CDR1 is SGHRS and CDR2 is YFSETQ in the germline V gene. The CDR3 runs to 13 residues. CDR3 nucleotide sequence: TGCGCCAGCAGCTTGGGCGGATCTCTCGAGCAGTACTTC. Protein: CASSLGGSLEQYF.

The chain is built from TRBV4-1 and TRBJ1-2, with D perhaps TRBD1 (6 bases). Germline V gives CDR1 MGHRA, CDR2 YSYEKL. V was shortened by 4 bases and J by 5 bases, with 17 bases between the two germline ends. The CDR3 totals 15 residues. The CDR3 DNA reads as TGCGCCAGCAGCCTCCGGCTGGGGGCGGCTTATGGCTACACCTTC. Its translation: CASSLRLGAAYGYTF.

V gene TRBV7-9 combines with J gene TRBJ1-5; D may be TRBD1 (6 bases). This CDR3 region has 16 residues. The ends were cut back, 5 bases at V and 0 bases at J, with 14 bases in the middle. Germline CDR1 is SEHNR and CDR2 is FQNEAQ (reference sequence). Written as DNA, the CDR3 is TGTGCCAGCAGCCCCGGGACACCGTCTAGCAATCAGCCCCAGCATTTT. This translates into CASSPGTPSSNQPQHF. The full variable domain, rest sourced from reference TRBV7-9 and TRBJ1-5, is DTGVSQNPRHKITKRGQNVTFRCDPISEHNRLYWYRQTLGQGPEFLTYFQNEAQLEKSRLLSDRFSAERPKGSFSTLEIQRTEQGDSAMYLCASSPGTPSSNQPQHFGDGTRLSIL.

The V call is TRBV15, the J call TRBJ2-3; maybe TRBD1 (5 bases). This CDR3 spans 13 amino acids. Trimming removed 5 bases at V and 0 bases at J, with 6 bases between. Germline V gene data show CDR1 as LNHNV and CDR2 as YYDKDF (reference sequence). DNA for the CDR3: TGTGCCACCAGCGGGGCTAGCACAGATACGCAGTATTTT. Translation: CATSGASTDTQYF.

The CDR3 spells CASSSPSYEQYF. CDR3 sequence (DNA): TGTGCCAGCAGCTCCCCCTCCTACGAGCAGTACTTC. The rearrangement joins TRBV11-2 to TRBJ2-7, with D unresolved. Per germline, CDR1 SGHAT and CDR2 FQNNGV. CDR3 length: 12 residues. V shed 4 bases and J shed 0 bases, with 4 bases lying between them.

The V gene is TRBV7-9, the J gene TRBJ2-3; D not certain. This CDR3 is built from 14 residues. Germline V gene sequence: CDR1 SEHNR, CDR2 FQNEAQ (reference sequence). V lost 4 bases and J lost 5, with 13 bases in between. This CDR3 is CASSSEAHRDTQYF. CDR3 DNA: TGTGCCAGCAGCTCGGAAGCCCATCGAGATACGCAGTATTTT.